This TCR beta chain was captured by sequencing in a study of cytomegalovirus exposure and HLA in healthy donors. Vbeta (60) and Jbeta (13) primers were used in the PCR. Sequenced by immunoSEQ multiplex PCR; TCRdb stores in-frame clones only, minus some. The profile shows roughly 160,000 clones, approximately 80% of them singletons. Study-wide results and caveats: In a later analysis, specific HLA alleles were associated with around 17,000 TCR beta sequences at a 0.05 false discovery rate.

The CDR3 is made up of 13 amino acids. Germline lookup yields CDR1 MNHNS and CDR2 SASEGT. V was pared by 5 bases and J by 4 bases, with 9 bases between. This clone was found a few times. The antigen is undetermined. The origin of this receptor is a woman in her 30s in good health and CMV-seronegative. The rearrangement joins TRBV6-1 to TRBJ2-1, with a weak D call TRBD1 (5 bases). The specimen was PBMCs. Here the CDR3 reads CASSPQGYNEQFF. CDR3 DNA: TGTGCCAGCAGTCCCCAGGGTTACAATGAGCAGTTCTTC.